These 21 T cell receptor beta chains were sequenced from one sample in a study of early T cells in non-severe SARS-CoV-2 infection. One entry per CDR3 protein results from TCRdb running MiXCR on the 5' RACE reads. Among roughly 31,000 distinct CDR3 sequences listed, approximately 4.2% were seen once. The sequencing sample was made of whole blood. All receptors derive from an adult who was a healthcare worker with PCR-confirmed SARS-CoV-2 infection or an uninfected control (not recorded which).

There are many counts of this clonotype. V is TRBV29-1 and J is TRBJ2-5; TRBD1 matches 9 bases. This CDR3 comprises 13 residues. Germline CDR1 reads SQVTM; CDR2 reads ANQGSEA. With 5 bases clipped from V and 5 bases from J, the junction kept 6 bases outside the gene matches. The CDR3 here is CSVLGQGFETQYF. The CDR3 DNA follows: TGCAGCGTTCTGGGACAGGGTTTCGAGACCCAGTACTTC.

The sample holds many counts of this clonotype. V and J are TRBV9 and TRBJ2-1; no firm D call. Deletions cut 3 bases from V and 6 bases from J, with 4 bases between. The germline V gene has CDR1 SGDLS and CDR2 YYNGEE. The CDR3 consists of 11 residues. CDR3 sequence (DNA): TGTGCCAGCAGCGAGAGCAATGAGCAGTTCTTC. Protein sequence: CASSESNEQFF. Based on the CDR3 plus reference TRBV9 and TRBJ2-1, the full variable domain is DSGVTQTPKHLITATGQRVTLRCSPRSGDLSVYWYQQSLDQGLQFLIQYYNGEERAKGNILERFSAQQFPDLHSELNLSSLELGDSALYFCASSESNEQFFGPGTRLTVL.

In this sample, this clonotype turned up many times. The gene calls are TRBV19 and TRBJ1-6; D perhaps matches TRBD1 (6 bases). Trimming removed 9 bases from V and 9 bases from J, with 15 bases in between. Germline V gene sequence: CDR1 LNHDA, CDR2 SQIVND (reference sequence). The CDR3 totals 13 residues. CDR3 sequence (DNA): TGTGCCAGCCAGGACAGCGAGTGTTCACCCCTCCACTTT. Translating gives CASQDSECSPLHF.

This clonotype was seen many times. At one end, the junction sequence differs from germline, possibly due to a read error. This chain connects TRBV7-7 to TRBJ2-7, with 7 bases matching TRBD1. Germline lookup yields CDR1 SSHAT and CDR2 FNYEAQ (reference sequence). CDR3 length: 13 residues. CDR3 nucleotides: TGTGCTAGCAGCTTCTCGACAGGGTCCGAGCAGTACTTC. Its protein is CASSFSTGSEQYF.

This clonotype was picked up many times. The chain links TRBV10-2 to TRBJ2-5; D remains unclear. Germline V gene lookup returns CDR1 WSHSY and CDR2 SAAADI. CDR3 length: 15 amino acids. V shed 5 bases and J shed 2 bases, with 15 bases lying between them. Written as DNA, the CDR3 is TGCGCCAGCAGTCCAATGGGCGGATTGCAAGAGACCCAGTACTTC. Amino acid sequence: CASSPMGGLQETQYF.

This clonotype showed up many times. The J gene is TRBJ2-5, the V gene TRBV9, with D tentatively TRBD1 (5 bases). There are 15 residues in the CDR3. Germline V gene data show CDR1 as SGDLS and CDR2 as YYNGEE. V lost 4 bases and J lost 1, with 14 bases in between. The CDR3 sequence: CASSRRGSLQETQYF. CDR3 DNA: TGTGCCAGCAGCCGAAGGGGCAGCCTCCAAGAGACCCAGTACTTC.

This clonotype was recorded at least ten times. The chain links TRBV5-1 to TRBJ1-5; 11 bases line up with TRBD1. In germline, CDR1 is SGHRS, CDR2 YFSETQ. The V and J ends lost 4 bases and 7 bases, in that order; junction bases with no gene match: 7. The length of the CDR3 is 15 residues. The CDR3 here is CASSQGQGVEQPQHF. DNA for the CDR3: TGCGCCAGCAGCCAGGGACAGGGGGTCGAACAGCCCCAGCATTTT.

The table lists this clonotype with many counts. The gene calls are TRBV12-3 or TRBV12-4 and TRBJ1-5, with TRBD1 matching over 7 bases. This CDR3 has 13 amino acids. V was pared by 6 bases and J by 7 bases, with 6 bases of the junction left unmatched. CDR3: CASSQGEGQPQHF. The CDR3 nucleotides are TGTGCCAGCAGCCAGGGGGAGGGCCAGCCCCAGCATTTT.

At least ten counts were recorded for this clonotype. This chain's CDR3 is CAWSDPGQGELAKNIQYF. CDR3 nucleotides: TGTGCCTGGAGTGACCCGGGACAGGGAGAACTAGCCAAAAACATTCAGTACTTC. The gene calls are TRBV30 and TRBJ2-4, with 9 bases fitting TRBD1. The junction had 10 bases not matched to a gene; V was cut back by 1 base and J by 0 bases. Per germline, CDR1 GTSNPN and CDR2 SVGIG (reference sequence). This CDR3 has 18 residues.

The chain uses TRBV6-1 and TRBJ2-3; 15 bases are shared with TRBD2. The junction had 8 bases not matched to a gene; V was cut back by 5 bases and J by 2 bases. The length of the CDR3 is 18 residues. CDR1 is MNHNS, CDR2 SASEGT, per germline. CDR3 sequence reads: CASSTGLAGGRDTDTQYF. The CDR3 DNA reads as TGTGCCAGCAGTACCGGACTAGCGGGGGGGCGAGACACAGATACGCAGTATTTT.

This clonotype was recorded at least ten times. This rearrangement joins TRBV7-2 to TRBJ2-5; 13 positions agree with TRBD2. The V gene end was trimmed by 0 bases and the J gene end by 5 bases; junction bases not matched to a gene: 12. This CDR3 spans 19 amino acids. Germline-derived CDR1 and CDR2 are SGHTA and FQGNSA. This CDR3 is CASSLALLTSGGAEETQYF. For the CDR3, the DNA is TGTGCCAGCAGCTTAGCGCTGCTAACTAGCGGGGGGGCAGAGGAGACCCAGTACTTC.

This clonotype occurred a few times. V gene TRBV19 combines with J gene TRBJ2-3; maybe TRBD2 (6 bases). Germline CDR1 LNHDA, CDR2 SQIVND (reference sequence). With 7 bases removed from V and 6 bases from J, the gap between germline ends came to 23 bases. The CDR3 extends over 16 amino acids. CDR3 sequence (DNA): TGTGCCAGTACCCTCGGGACTTTTCCCACCGGGGATACGCAGTATTTT. Translation gives CASTLGTFPTGDTQYF.

In its sample, this clonotype was seen many times. CDR3 sequence (DNA): TGTGCCAGCAGTGATGAGACCCAGTACTTC. It translates to CASSDETQYF. V usage is TRBV6-1 and J usage is TRBJ2-5; D is ambiguous. This CDR3 spans 10 amino acids. V gave up 3 bases and J gave up 5 bases, with 1 base separating them. The germline V gene encodes CDR1 MNHNS and CDR2 SASEGT.

This clonotype was observed many times. The rearrangement uses TRBV20-1 and TRBJ2-1; TRBD2 matches 9 bases. Germline V gene data show CDR1 as DFQATT and CDR2 as SNEGSKA (reference sequence). Trimming cost V 6 bases and J 9 bases; bases outside gene matches: 9. The CDR3 has 13 residues. Here the CDR3 DNA reads TGCAGTGCCCCTGCGGGAGGGGTCGCTGAGCAGTTCTTC. Amino acid sequence: CSAPAGGVAEQFF.

This clonotype was observed a few times. The rearrangement uses TRBV5-4 and TRBJ1-5; unclear D gene. Germline CDR1 and CDR2: SGHNT and YYREEE (reference sequence). The CDR3 is 13 amino acids. V was pared by 4 bases and J by 4 bases, with 9 bases between. CDR3: CASSEDPNQPQHF. The DNA of the CDR3 is TGTGCCAGCAGCGAGGACCCAAATCAGCCCCAGCATTTT.

The J gene is TRBJ2-4, the V gene TRBV28, with D possibly matching TRBD1 (5 bases). This CDR3 has 14 amino acids. Germline V gene data show CDR1 as MDHEN and CDR2 as SYDVKM. Trimming pared 6 bases from V and 2 bases from J, leaving 11 bases between. The CDR3 protein is CASSDRPPKNIQYF. CDR3 DNA sequence: TGTGCCAGCAGCGACAGACCGCCCAAAAACATTCAGTACTTC.

This clonotype has a handful of counts. This chain uses TRBV29-1 with TRBJ2-1; tentative D call: TRBD1 (5 bases). V lost 5 bases and J 6 bases, leaving 11 bases between the germline ends. Germline loops: CDR1 SQVTM, CDR2 ANQGSEA. The CDR3 runs to 12 residues. This CDR3 is CSVRRGSNEQFF. Here the CDR3 DNA reads TGCAGCGTTCGTAGGGGAAGCAATGAGCAGTTCTTC.

At least ten counts were recorded for this clonotype. V gene TRBV11-2 combines with J gene TRBJ2-5; D may correspond to TRBD1 or TRBD2 (5 bases each). Germline CDR1 and CDR2: SGHAT and FQNNGV. V was cut by 1 base and J by 4 bases, with 10 bases left in between. The CDR3 is 14 amino acids. The DNA for the CDR3 is TGTGCCAGCAGCTTAGCGGGGCCTACAGAGACCCAGTACTTC. Its protein product is CASSLAGPTETQYF.

This clonotype was counted ten times or more. The gene calls are TRBV19 and TRBJ2-7; a weak D match, TRBD1 (6 bases). Germline loops: CDR1 LNHDA, CDR2 SQIVND (reference sequence). CDR3 size: 12 residues. The V and J ends lost 10 bases and 4 bases respectively, with 14 bases between them. CDR3 protein: CATRGDIYEQYF. In DNA, the CDR3 is TGTGCCACCCGAGGGGACATATACGAGCAGTACTTC.

This clonotype has a count of ten or more. This chain joins TRBV6-1 and TRBJ2-2; the D call may be TRBD1 or TRBD2 (6 bases each). Between the trimmed V and J ends, which lost 3 bases and 6 bases, there was a span of 11 bases. The CDR3 totals 14 residues. Germline CDR1 and CDR2: MNHNS and SASEGT. CDR3 in amino acids: CASSEQGRPGELFF. The DNA of the CDR3 is TGTGCCAGCAGTGAGCAGGGGAGGCCCGGGGAGCTGTTTTTT.

The chain is built from TRBV11-2 and TRBJ2-7; 9 nucleotides match TRBD1. Trimming at V came to 5 bases and at J to 6 bases, leaving 5 bases not matched to a gene. Per germline, CDR1 SGHAT and CDR2 FQNNGV. This CDR3 has 13 residues. Written as DNA, the CDR3 is TGTGCCAGCAGCCCGGGACAGGGAGGCGAGCAGTACTTC. Its protein product is CASSPGQGGEQYF.